This is a list of T cell receptor beta chains from one sample in a study of T-cell memory formation after mild COVID-19. TCRdb analysed the 5' RACE reads with MiXCR anew, one entry per CDR3 protein. Of approximately 300,000 distinct CDR3 sequences in the sample, less than 9.5% were seen once. The sample was PBMCs or a T cell subset sorted from them (not recorded which). The receptor set was obtained from a man in his late teens or twenties who had mild COVID-19 (a few samples of this study predate the infection). Cell type and time point are not known. Both conserved end residues are part of each CDR3. Each record gives: CDR3 DNA, CDR3 protein, CDR3 length, D gene, V gene, J gene, clone size. The D gene is left open where the match is weak. Expanded clones are given a class, and other clones once, few, many or no size at all.

TGTGCCATCAGACCGGGAGGAGGAGAGACCCAGTACTTC	CAIRPGGGETQYF	13	TRBD2	TRBV10-3	TRBJ2-5	NA
TGTGCCAGCGCAGGGGGCTCCTACGAGCAGTACTTC	CASAGGSYEQYF	12	TRBD1	TRBV12-3/TRBV12-4	TRBJ2-7	NA
TGTGCCATCAGTGAGAGACTCAACACCGGGGAGCTGTTTTTT	CAISERLNTGELFF	14	NA	TRBV10-3	TRBJ2-2	few
TGTGCCAGCAGTTACGACGGAACAGATACGCAGTATTTT	CASSYDGTDTQYF	13	NA	TRBV6-6	TRBJ2-3	NA
TGTGCCAGCAGGGACAGGGGGCTTTCCTACAATGAGCAGTTCTTC	CASRDRGLSYNEQFF	15	TRBD1	TRBV6-2/TRBV6-3	TRBJ2-1	many
TGTGCCTGGCTAGGCAGGGGCCAAGAGACCCAGTACTTC	CAWLGRGQETQYF	13	NA	TRBV30	TRBJ2-5	NA
TGTGCCAGCAGCCAAGAAGGACAGGTACAGCCCCAGCATTTT	CASSQEGQVQPQHF	14	TRBD1	TRBV3-1	TRBJ1-5	few
TGTGCCAGCAGTTACGATGGTTCGAATTCACCCCTCCACTTT	CASSYDGSNSPLHF	14	NA	TRBV6-5	TRBJ1-6	NA
TGTGCCATCAGTTCAGGGGCACCCCTCCACTTT	CAISSGAPLHF	11	NA	TRBV10-3	TRBJ1-6	few
TGTGCCAGTAGTATGGATTCGGAGACCCAGTACTTC	CASSMDSETQYF	12	NA	TRBV19	TRBJ2-5	few
TGTGCCAGCAGTTTAAGGTCGGCTAGCGGTGAGCAGTACTTC	CASSLRSASGEQYF	14	TRBD2	TRBV12-3/TRBV12-4	TRBJ2-7	few
TGTGCCAGCAGCTTAGCGGCGGGGGGATACAATGAGCAGTTCTTC	CASSLAAGGYNEQFF	15	TRBD2	TRBV7-3	TRBJ2-1	many
TGTGCCAGCAGTTACTCGTACACAGATACGCAGTATTTT	CASSYSYTDTQYF	13	NA	TRBV6-5	TRBJ2-3	many
TGTGCCAGCAGTGGGACATACACAGATACGCAGTATTTT	CASSGTYTDTQYF	13	NA	TRBV6-5	TRBJ2-3	many
TGCGCCAGCAGCCTTCAGGGGTCCTATGGCTACACCTTC	CASSLQGSYGYTF	13	NA	TRBV4-3	TRBJ1-2	many
TGTGCCAGCAGTGAGCGTGGTAGCGGGGGGACAGGACCCTACGAGCAGTACTTC	CASSERGSGGTGPYEQYF	18	TRBD2	TRBV6-1	TRBJ2-7	few
TGTGCCACCATTGATTTTAGGCAGAACTCCTACAATGAGCAGTTCTTC	CATIDFRQNSYNEQFF	16	NA	TRBV24-1	TRBJ2-1	NA
TGCGCCAGCAGCCAAATGAGAGGCAGCCAAGAGACCCAGTACTTC	CASSQMRGSQETQYF	15	NA	TRBV4-3	TRBJ2-5	many
TGTGCCAGCAGTTTGGGGACAGGCTTCTATAATTCACCCCTCCACTTT	CASSLGTGFYNSPLHF	16	TRBD1	TRBV12-3/TRBV12-4	TRBJ1-6	NA
TGTGCCAGCAGCTTAGTTGCAGGGGGCGGCGGGGAGCTGTTTTTT	CASSLVAGGGGELFF	15	TRBD1	TRBV11-2	TRBJ2-2	few
TGTGCCAGCAACGAGGCGGGCACCGGGGAGCTGTTTTTT	CASNEAGTGELFF	13	NA	TRBV3-1	TRBJ2-2	NA
TGTGCCAGCAGTTGGAACATTGAAGCTTTCTTT	CASSWNIEAFF	11	NA	TRBV25-1	TRBJ1-1	few
TGTGCCAGCAGCCCCTTAGCGGGGGGATACTCCTACGAGCAGTACTTC	CASSPLAGGYSYEQYF	16	TRBD2	TRBV11-1	TRBJ2-7	few
TGTGCCAGCACCCCCTATCCACGAGGAGGGTATGGCTACACCTTC	CASTPYPRGGYGYTF	15	NA	TRBV6-5	TRBJ1-2	NA
TGTGCCTGGAGCCTCGGGACAGCAGAGCAGTACTTC	CAWSLGTAEQYF	12	TRBD1	TRBV30	TRBJ2-7	NA
TGTGCCAGCAGCGTAGTTAGGGGGGCGCCTCCTGAAGCTTTCTTT	CASSVVRGAPPEAFF	15	NA	TRBV9	TRBJ1-1	many
TGCAGCGCCGGATCATCAAACTATGGCTACACCTTC	CSAGSSNYGYTF	12	NA	TRBV29-1	TRBJ1-2	many
TGTGCCAGCAGTCAAAAACACGACACCGGGGAGCTGTTTTTT	CASSQKHDTGELFF	14	NA	TRBV6-6	TRBJ2-2	few
TGTGCCAGCAGCCCGGGGACTAGCGTAGAGACCCAGTACTTC	CASSPGTSVETQYF	14	TRBD2	TRBV7-2	TRBJ2-5	NA
TGTGCCAGCAGCTACGATAGCAATCAGCCCCAGCATTTT	CASSYDSNQPQHF	13	NA	TRBV5-8	TRBJ1-5	NA
TGCGCCAGCACCCCAACAGGGTACACAGATACGCAGTATTTT	CASTPTGYTDTQYF	14	NA	TRBV5-1	TRBJ2-3	many
TGTGCCAGCAGTTACTCCCCCAGCGGGACCTACAATGAGCAGTTCTTC	CASSYSPSGTYNEQFF	16	TRBD2	TRBV6-5	TRBJ2-1	few
TGTGCCAGCAGCCGGGTAGGCAGTACGAAAAACATTCAGTACTTC	CASSRVGSTKNIQYF	15	NA	TRBV7-9	TRBJ2-4	few
TGTGCCAGCTTCAAGACAGATACGCAGTATTTT	CASFKTDTQYF	11	NA	TRBV18	TRBJ2-3	few
TGTGCCAGCATGCGAGCGTACGGGGAGCTGTTTTTT	CASMRAYGELFF	12	NA	TRBV7-9	TRBJ2-2	few
TGTGCCACCAGTTCGGCGGAGGGAACCGGCAATGAGCAGTTCTTC	CATSSAEGTGNEQFF	15	NA	TRBV24-1	TRBJ2-1	many